What follows is one T cell receptor (beta chain) and its context. These data are taken from a study of blood T cell repertoires in COVID-19. Study at large: Donors in the United States, Italy and Spain gave samples during acute or convalescent COVID-19.

Per the original methods: Estimation of nucleated cell counts was performed using reference gene primer amplification. Sequenced by immunoSEQ multiplex PCR; TCRdb stores in-frame clones only, minus some. V, J and clone size reflect that table, while D and trimming were determined from the DNA. Among 85,000 to 95,000 clones listed, about nine tenths were seen once. The V and J ends lost 1 base and 3 bases, in that order; junction bases with no gene match: 4. The CDR3 length is 15 residues. CDR1 SGHTA and CDR2 FQGNSA come from the germline V gene. The clonotype originates from a man aged 60 to 75 with COVID-19, enrolled during active disease. This chain uses TRBV7-2 with TRBJ2-5, with TRBD2 matching over 8 bases. Sequenced sample: peripheral blood. The CDR3 sequence is CASSLGGAGEETQYF. Written as DNA, the CDR3 is TGTGCCAGCAGCTTAGGCGGAGCGGGAGAAGAGACCCAGTACTTC.